This entry lists 32 T cell receptor beta chains sequenced from one sample in a study of a mutant IDH1 vaccine in newly diagnosed glioma. Noted time point: week 5, during vaccination. Each dose of the vaccine consisted of 300 ug of mutant IDH1 20-mer peptide, with topical imiquimod. Measured with immunoSEQ multiplex PCR; TCRdb has only the in-frame clones, and not every one. The sample shows about 50,000 clones, about 88% of them seen only once. Their antigens are not known. Sequenced here: PBMCs, sampled from a glioma patient whose treatment included an IDH1 peptide vaccine. The receptors come from a woman aged 50 to 65 with glioma.

This clone was found a few times. The chain joins TRBV19 to TRBJ1-6; D uncertain. Germline V lookup: CDR1 LNHDA, CDR2 SQIVND (reference sequence). Trimming pared 0 bases from V and 13 bases from J, leaving 16 bases between. This CDR3 is built from 15 residues. This CDR3 is CASSIDRSTRGPLHF. Here the CDR3 DNA reads TGTGCCAGTAGTATAGATCGATCGACCCGCGGGCCCCTCCACTTT.

This chain joins TRBV19 and TRBJ1-5, with D unclear. The germline gives CDR1 LNHDA, CDR2 SQIVND (reference sequence). This CDR3 is 16 amino acids long. V dropped 3 bases and J dropped 0 bases, with 12 bases sitting between them. The CDR3 sequence: CASSIGSSDSNQPQHF. CDR3 DNA: TGTGCCAGTAGTATTGGGTCATCCGATAGCAATCAGCCCCAGCATTTT.

V usage is TRBV7-9 and J usage is TRBJ2-7; TRBD2 matches at 10 bases. The CDR3 length is 15 residues. The V gene end was trimmed by 5 bases and the J gene end by 5 bases; junction bases not matched to a gene: 9. The germline gives CDR1 SEHNR, CDR2 FQNEAQ (reference sequence). The chain's CDR3 is CASSPSWLAGDEQYF. CDR3 nucleotide sequence: TGTGCCAGCAGCCCGTCGTGGCTAGCGGGGGACGAGCAGTACTTC.

The V and J genes are TRBV19 and TRBJ1-3; D unclear. The germline CDR1 and CDR2 sequences are LNHDA and SQIVND (reference sequence). Trimming stripped 5 bases from V and 5 bases from J, with 19 bases between. The CDR3 has 16 residues. CDR3 sequence (DNA): TGTGCCAGTAGTTTGGACGGGAAAGGCGTGAGAAACACCATATATTTT. Residues: CASSLDGKGVRNTIYF.

J is TRBJ1-1 and V is TRBV7-3; 8 nucleotides line up with TRBD1. CDR1 is SGHTA, CDR2 FQGTGA, per germline. The length of the CDR3 is 16 residues. J gave up 5 bases and V 5 bases, and 13 bases lay outside the gene matches. CDR3 sequence (DNA): TGTGCCAGCAGCCCGCAAGCAGGGGGCATGGAAACTGAAGCTTTCTTT. Its protein product is CASSPQAGGMETEAFF.

V gene TRBV7-9 combines with J gene TRBJ1-3, with D unclear. This CDR3 region has 12 residues. Germline CDR1 is SEHNR and CDR2 is FQNEAQ (reference sequence). Trimming removed 4 bases from V and 4 bases from J, with 5 bases in between. The CDR3 loop is CASSSQGNTIYF. Written as DNA, the CDR3 is TGTGCCAGCAGCTCCCAGGGAAACACCATATATTTT.

A few counts support this clone. The chain links TRBV6-5 to TRBJ1-6; the D gene is possibly TRBD1 (5 bases). CDR3 length equals 14 residues. Looked up from germline, CDR1 is MNHEY and CDR2 is SVGAGI. V dropped 2 bases and J dropped 6 bases, with 8 bases sitting between them. The CDR3 is CASSYQGRNSPLHF. Written as DNA, the CDR3 is TGTGCCAGCAGTTACCAGGGTCGTAATTCACCCCTCCACTTT.

This chain uses TRBV18 with TRBJ2-3, with D perhaps matching TRBD2 (6 bases). The V end lost 7 bases, the J end lost 2 bases, and 16 bases lay between the germline ends. The CDR3 runs to 15 residues. The germline V gene has CDR1 KGHSH and CDR2 LQKENI. The DNA for the CDR3 is TGTGCCAGCTGCTGGGCTGGGCGGGACACAGATACGCAGTATTTT. Translating gives CASCWAGRDTDTQYF.

This clone turned up a few times. The chain combines TRBV5-1 with TRBJ1-1; no definite D call. Trimming shortened V by 0 bases and J by 1 base, and 7 bases separated the two germline ends. Germline V gene lookup returns CDR1 SGHRS and CDR2 YFSETQ. CDR3 length equals 14 residues. The CDR3 DNA reads TGCGCCAGCAGCTTGGCCAACGAGAACACTGAAGCTTTCTTT. Translating it yields CASSLANENTEAFF. Variable domain in full (rest from reference TRBV5-1 and TRBJ1-1): KAGVTQTPRYLIKTRGQQVTLSCSPISGHRSVSWYQQTPGQGLQFLFEYFSETQRNKGNFPGRFSGRQFSNSRSEMNVSTLELGDSALYLCASSLANENTEAFFGQGTRLTVV.

The rearrangement uses TRBV4-1 and TRBJ2-2; D remains unclear. The germline gives CDR1 MGHRA, CDR2 YSYEKL. Trimming shortened V by 0 bases and J by 5 bases, and 13 bases separated the two germline ends. The CDR3 length is 16 residues. This CDR3 reads CASSQDSVGTTGELFF. The CDR3 DNA reads TGCGCCAGCAGCCAAGATAGTGTAGGTACTACCGGGGAGCTGTTTTTT.

The rearrangement links TRBV11-3 to TRBJ2-2; 9 nucleotides agree with TRBD2. Looked up from germline, CDR1 is SGHNT and CDR2 is YENEEA. Trimming at V came to 4 bases and at J to 4 bases, leaving 10 bases not matched to a gene. There are 17 residues in the CDR3. The CDR3 is CASSSTWGTSITGELFF. As DNA, the CDR3 is TGTGCCAGCAGCTCCACTTGGGGGACTAGCATCACCGGGGAGCTGTTTTTT.

The V and J genes are TRBV29-1 and TRBJ2-1; D remains unclear. The CDR3 contains 12 residues. Germline assignment: CDR1 SQVTM and CDR2 ANQGSEA. The germline V and J ends were trimmed by 0 bases and 11 bases, with 11 bases remaining between them. The CDR3 sequence is CSVEEERQKQFF. The CDR3 nucleotides read TGCAGCGTTGAAGAGGAAAGGCAGAAGCAGTTCTTC.

The chain uses TRBV2 and TRBJ2-5, with 9 bases matching TRBD2. This CDR3 is built from 15 residues. V gave up 2 bases and J gave up 8 bases; unmatched junction bases: 9. Germline V gene sequence: CDR1 SNHLY, CDR2 FYNNEI. CDR3 in amino acids: CASSEMGLAGTTQYF. The CDR3 bases are TGTGCCAGCAGTGAAATGGGGCTAGCGGGGACAACCCAGTACTTC.

In regard to this clone: Other DNA sequences from this sample encode an identical CDR3 as well. The J gene is TRBJ2-7, the V gene TRBV5-6, with no clear D. The germline gives CDR1 SGHDT, CDR2 YYEEEE. The CDR3 contains 11 residues. The V end was cut by 0 bases, the J end by 6 bases, with 4 bases between. The DNA for the CDR3 is TGTGCCAGCAGCTTGGCGGGCGAGCAGTACTTC. Protein: CASSLAGEQYF.

The chain couples TRBV9 to TRBJ1-2, with D possibly TRBD1 on 6 matching bases. V was clipped by 0 bases and J by 0 bases, with 9 bases between them. The CDR3 runs 15 residues. Germline CDR1 and CDR2: SGDLS and YYNGEE. The CDR3 nucleotides are TGTGCCAGCAGCGTAGGACAGGTTACTAACTATGGCTACACCTTC. Protein sequence: CASSVGQVTNYGYTF.

The V call is TRBV5-6, the J call TRBJ2-1; D is perhaps TRBD1 (6 bases). The CDR3 runs to 13 residues. V shed 2 bases and J shed 4 bases, with 7 bases lying between them. CDR1 SGHDT and CDR2 YYEEEE come from the germline V gene. Here the CDR3 reads CASSFDRYNEQFF. The CDR3 DNA sequence: TGTGCCAGCAGCTTTGACAGGTACAATGAGCAGTTCTTC.

This clone came up once. This chain joins TRBV5-1 and TRBJ2-7, with D uncertain. V lost 1 base and J lost 0, with 8 bases in between. CDR1 and CDR2 from the germline V gene are SGHRS and YFSETQ. The CDR3 extends over 14 amino acids. The CDR3 reads CASSLTANSYEQYF. CDR3 coding DNA: TGCGCCAGCAGCTTGACAGCAAACTCCTACGAGCAGTACTTC.

The rearrangement links TRBV28 to TRBJ1-5; no firm D call. Deletions cut 4 bases from V and 5 bases from J, with 3 bases between. Germline CDR1 and CDR2: MDHEN and SYDVKM. The CDR3 consists of 11 residues. As DNA, the CDR3 is TGTGCCAGCAGTTCTGATCAGCCCCAGCATTTT. Its translation is CASSSDQPQHF.

The chain couples TRBV4-1 to TRBJ1-4, with TRBD1 matching 7 bases. CDR1 and CDR2 from the germline V gene are MGHRA and YSYEKL. Trimming removed 1 base from V and 5 bases from J; junction bases left unmatched: 7. The CDR3 has 16 residues. This chain's CDR3 is CASSQGITGENEKLFF. For the CDR3, the DNA is TGCGCCAGCAGCCAAGGTATAACAGGGGAAAATGAAAAACTGTTTTTT.

The V and J genes are TRBV28 and TRBJ1-1; tentative D call: TRBD1 (5 bases). The CDR3 loop spans 14 amino acids. CDR1 is MDHEN, CDR2 SYDVKM, per germline. The germline V and J ends were trimmed by 3 bases and 4 bases, with 12 bases remaining between them. DNA for the CDR3: TGTGCCAGCAGTTTCCTTCGGGGGGTCACTGAAGCTTTCTTT. Protein sequence: CASSFLRGVTEAFF.

Only a few counts were recorded for this clone. The chain joins TRBV14 to TRBJ2-7, with TRBD1 matching 9 bases. The trim removed 4 bases at V and 3 bases at J, leaving 7 bases unmatched. Germline-derived CDR1 and CDR2 are SGHDN and FVKESK. CDR3 length: 15 amino acids. The CDR3: CASSPWTGESYEQYF. The CDR3, as DNA: TGTGCCAGCAGCCCTTGGACAGGGGAAAGCTACGAGCAGTACTTC.

This clone turned up a few times. The genes are TRBV6-5 and TRBJ1-2; no firm D call. V shed 0 bases and J shed 0 bases, with 2 bases lying between them. Germline V gene data show CDR1 as MNHEY and CDR2 as SVGAGI. The CDR3 loop spans 13 amino acids. In DNA form, the CDR3 reads TGTGCCAGCAGTTACTCGTCTAACTATGGCTACACCTTC. As protein: CASSYSSNYGYTF.

The count of this clone is one. The chain links TRBV5-4 to TRBJ2-6; either TRBD1 or TRBD2 may supply D (5 bases each). Germline V gene lookup returns CDR1 SGHNT and CDR2 YYREEE (reference sequence). The CDR3 consists of 17 residues. V was clipped by 10 bases and J by 1 base, with 21 bases between them. The CDR3 protein is CAAGGAGFWSGANVLTF. The CDR3 nucleotides read TGTGCCGCGGGTGGGGCAGGGTTTTGGTCTGGGGCCAACGTCCTGACTTTC.

This clone occurred once. The rearrangement links TRBV4-3 to TRBJ1-6; D gene uncertain. Trimming pared 5 bases from V and 6 bases from J, leaving 8 bases between. There are 13 residues in the CDR3. Germline CDR1 is LGHNA and CDR2 is YSLEER. The CDR3 is CASSSDFNSPLHF. The DNA for the CDR3 is TGCGCCAGCAGCTCGGACTTTAATTCACCCCTCCACTTT.

The V and J genes are TRBV7-3 and TRBJ2-1, with D hard to call. Per germline, CDR1 SGHTA and CDR2 FQGTGA. The CDR3 sequence is 13 residues long. V lost 1 base to trimming and J lost 0 bases, with 1 base between them. CDR3 bases: TGTGCCAGCAGCTTAAGCTCCTACAATGAGCAGTTCTTC. Translating gives CASSLSSYNEQFF.

The gene calls are TRBV30 and TRBJ2-7, with 8 positions matching TRBD2. V gave up 5 bases and J gave up 2 bases; unmatched junction bases: 5. This CDR3 region has 13 residues. The germline V gene has CDR1 GTSNPN and CDR2 SVGIG (reference sequence). CDR3 DNA: TGTGCCTGGGCTCGGGGGGGACCCTACGAGCAGTACTTC. It translates to CAWARGGPYEQYF.

The chain uses TRBV2 and TRBJ1-2; tentative D call: TRBD1 (5 bases). V was clipped by 7 bases and J by 8 bases, with 20 bases between them. Germline CDR1 is SNHLY and CDR2 is FYNNEI. The CDR3 runs to 14 residues. The CDR3 reads CASNVDPSGDGYTF. In DNA form, the CDR3 reads TGTGCCAGCAATGTGGATCCCTCCGGGGACGGCTACACCTTC.

The genes are TRBV30 and TRBJ2-2, with a possible D match to TRBD2 (5 bases). This CDR3 contains 12 residues. From germline, CDR1 is GTSNPN and CDR2 SVGIG (reference sequence). Trimming took 8 bases from V and 7 from J, leaving 14 bases between them. CDR3 amino acids: CARAFSDGELFF. The CDR3 nucleotides read TGTGCCAGGGCATTTAGCGACGGGGAGCTGTTTTTT. Based on the CDR3 plus reference TRBV30 and TRBJ2-2, the full variable domain is SQTIHQWPATLVQPVGSPLSLECTVEGTSNPNLYWYRQAAGRGLQLLFYSVGIGQISSEVPQNLSASRPQDRQFILSSKKLLLSDSGFYLCARAFSDGELFFGEGSRLTVL.

The chain has TRBV9 and TRBJ1-1; 7 nucleotides line up with TRBD1. This CDR3 comprises 18 residues. Germline lookup yields CDR1 SGDLS and CDR2 YYNGEE. V gave up 2 bases and J gave up 0 bases; unmatched junction bases: 13. The CDR3, as DNA: TGTGCCAGCAGCGTGGGGGGGAGCCCAGGGGGGGTGAACACTGAAGCTTTCTTT. Its protein is CASSVGGSPGGVNTEAFF.

The DNA of the CDR3 is TGTGCCAGCAACCCAATCCGGGACAGTAACAATGAGCAGTTCTTC. This translates into CASNPIRDSNNEQFF. This rearrangement joins TRBV27 to TRBJ2-1; TRBD1 agrees at 7 bases. The CDR3 is 15 amino acids. CDR1 and CDR2 from the germline V gene are MNHEY and SMNVEV (reference sequence). V dropped 7 bases and J dropped 5; count of bases not matched to a gene: 11.

The chain has TRBV4-1 and TRBJ1-4; D unresolved. The V end was cut by 1 base, the J end by 7 bases, with 22 bases between. The CDR3 contains 18 residues. CDR1 MGHRA and CDR2 YSYEKL come from the germline V gene. The CDR3 nucleotides read TGCGCCAGCAGCCAAGGTCTCAGTGAGCCAAGCAGAGGTGAAAAACTGTTTTTT. Translating gives CASSQGLSEPSRGEKLFF.

The chain uses TRBV9 and TRBJ2-1; D perhaps matches TRBD1 (6 bases). V was pared by 4 bases and J by 10 bases, with 27 bases between. CDR3 size: 17 residues. The germline gives CDR1 SGDLS, CDR2 YYNGEE. The CDR3 loop is CASSPRPNLGQSIEQFF. In DNA, the CDR3 is TGTGCCAGCAGCCCCCGGCCGAACTTAGGACAGTCGATAGAGCAGTTCTTC.